In this sample, the clone carrying this T cell receptor (beta chain) turned up a few times. What it binds is unknown. The data were taken from a study of identical twins. General study points: Twins showed weaker excess sharing in their beta out-of-frame sequences.

It was template switching that added a universal primer site, and there were unique molecular identifiers on the cDNA. TCRdb passed the 5' RACE reads through MiXCR, listing each CDR3 protein once. The profile shows about 250,000 distinct CDR3 sequences, 11% to 15% of them singletons. The CDR3 is 14 residues long. V was clipped by 5 bases and J by 5 bases, with 12 bases between them. The chain has TRBV12-3 or TRBV12-4 and TRBJ2-2, with a weak D call TRBD2 (5 bases). The sequence derives from a woman aged 18-35 years in good health. The source material was memory (CD45RO+) T cells sorted from blood. CDR3 nucleotide sequence: TGTGCCAGCAGTCTCGGACTGGCGACCGGGGAGCTGTTTTTT. Its protein is CASSLGLATGELFF.